Shown below are 30 T cell receptor beta chains from a single sample sequenced in a study of control samples from healthy donors and cancer patients. Clones were read by immunoSEQ multiplex PCR, and TCRdb kept only the in-frame ones, dropping some. Of just under 150,000 clones listed, about 91% are singletons. The sequencing sample was made of blood. The receptors come from a man younger than 45 in good health.

This clone appeared a single time. J is TRBJ2-7 and V is TRBV28; 15 nucleotides match TRBD2. From germline, CDR1 is MDHEN and CDR2 SYDVKM. Germline trimming cut 3 bases from V and 7 bases from J; bases unmatched to any gene: 10. The CDR3 is made up of 17 amino acids. The CDR3 reads CASSLPGLAGGDGEQYF. DNA for the CDR3: TGTGCCAGCAGTTTGCCGGGACTAGCGGGGGGCGATGGGGAGCAGTACTTC.

The chain has TRBV19 and TRBJ2-2; tentative D call: TRBD2 (5 bases). Trimming took 1 base from V and 1 from J, leaving 7 bases between them. The CDR3 extends over 15 amino acids. Germline CDR1 is LNHDA and CDR2 is SQIVND (reference sequence). CDR3 in amino acids: CASSIGTGNTGELFF. CDR3 nucleotides: TGTGCCAGTAGTATAGGGACTGGGAACACCGGGGAGCTGTTTTTT.

J is TRBJ1-4 and V is TRBV2, with TRBD1 matching over 7 bases. J gave up 6 bases and V 4 bases, and 5 bases lay outside the gene matches. The CDR3 covers 14 residues. Germline V gene sequence: CDR1 SNHLY, CDR2 FYNNEI. CDR3 sequence reads: CASSVNRGHEKLFF. CDR3 nucleotides: TGTGCCAGCAGTGTTAACAGGGGCCATGAAAAACTGTTTTTT.

This sequence joins TRBV6-5 and TRBJ1-5; no reliable D call. This CDR3 region has 13 residues. V was pared by 2 bases and J by 5 bases, with 7 bases between. CDR1 and CDR2 from the germline V gene are MNHEY and SVGAGI. CDR3 residues: CASSYRADQPQHF. CDR3 coding DNA: TGTGCCAGCAGTTACCGCGCGGATCAGCCCCAGCATTTT.

This clone was detected a few times. The chain links TRBV27 to TRBJ1-1, with a tentative D call TRBD1 (5 bases). Looked up from germline, CDR1 is MNHEY and CDR2 is SMNVEV (reference sequence). Trimming removed 6 bases at V and 1 base at J, with 12 bases between. The CDR3 consists of 14 residues. The DNA for the CDR3 is TGTGCCAGCAGCCGGGGACGGAGGAACACTGAAGCTTTCTTT. It encodes CASSRGRRNTEAFF.

The chain is built from TRBV2 and TRBJ2-7; possible D gene TRBD1, 5 bases. There are 12 residues in the CDR3. Germline-derived CDR1 and CDR2 are SNHLY and FYNNEI. The V end lost 3 bases, the J end lost 3 bases, and 6 bases lay between the germline ends. In nucleotides, the CDR3 is TGTGCCAGCAGTGACAGGGTCTACGAGCAGTACTTC. Its translation: CASSDRVYEQYF.

The CDR3 sequence: CASSSSQGAKDTQYF. CDR3 DNA: TGCGCCAGCAGCTCGTCACAGGGGGCAAAAGATACGCAGTATTTT. This chain links TRBV5-1 with TRBJ2-3, with 9 bases lining up with TRBD1. Trimming removed 3 bases from V and 5 bases from J; junction bases left unmatched: 7. Germline CDR1 reads SGHRS; CDR2 reads YFSETQ. The CDR3 contains 15 residues.

The V call is TRBV5-6, the J call TRBJ1-2, with 7 positions matching TRBD1. This CDR3 is 14 amino acids long. The J segment lost 3 bases and the V segment lost 0 bases, leaving 2 bases of the junction unmatched. Germline V gene lookup returns CDR1 SGHDT and CDR2 YYEEEE. CDR3 DNA: TGTGCCAGCAGCTTGGAGGGACAGTACTATGGCTACACCTTC. Translated: CASSLEGQYYGYTF.

The chain has TRBV25-1 and TRBJ2-2; perhaps TRBD2 as D (6 bases). Trimming left V 4 bases short and J 1 base short, with 10 bases between. Germline V lookup: CDR1 MGHDK, CDR2 SYGVNS. CDR3 length: 15 amino acids. The CDR3 DNA follows: TGTGCCAGCAGTGGCGGACTACGGAACACCGGGGAGCTGTTTTTT. Protein: CASSGGLRNTGELFF.

The gene calls are TRBV30 and TRBJ2-3, with TRBD2 matching over 14 bases. V gave up 8 bases and J gave up 4 bases; unmatched junction bases: 11. Germline V gene sequence: CDR1 GTSNPN, CDR2 SVGIG (reference sequence). The CDR3 is 16 amino acids. In nucleotides, the CDR3 is TGTGCCGCCGGGACTAGCGGGGGCCTAGGGGCAGATACGCAGTATTTT. Amino acids: CAAGTSGGLGADTQYF.

This clone has a handful of counts. The chain uses TRBV19 and TRBJ1-5; no clear D. The CDR3 loop spans 14 amino acids. The germline V and J ends were trimmed by 6 bases and 4 bases, with 13 bases remaining between them. Germline V lookup: CDR1 LNHDA, CDR2 SQIVND (reference sequence). Here the CDR3 reads CASRSQFLNQPQHF. The CDR3 region has the DNA TGTGCCAGTAGGTCGCAGTTTCTAAATCAGCCCCAGCATTTT.

The chain joins TRBV28 to TRBJ2-1; tentatively, D is TRBD1 or TRBD2 (5 bases each). V gave up 6 bases and J gave up 8 bases, with 17 bases separating them. CDR3 length: 14 residues. CDR1 MDHEN and CDR2 SYDVKM come from the germline V gene. CDR3 DNA sequence: TGTGCCAGCAGGATATACCGGGGCGAATATGAGCAGTTCTTC. Encoded protein: CASRIYRGEYEQFF. Full variable domain (outside the CDR3, taken from reference TRBV28 and TRBJ2-1): DVKVTQSSRYLVKRTGEKVFLECVQDMDHENMFWYRQDPGLGLRLIYFSYDVKMKEKGDIPEGYSVSREKKERFSLILESASTNQTSMYLCASRIYRGEYEQFFGPGTRLTVL.

The V call is TRBV4-2, the J call TRBJ2-3; 10 bases are shared with TRBD2. Looked up from germline, CDR1 is LGHNA and CDR2 is YNFKEQ. The ends lost 2 bases at V and 1 base at J; junction bases unmatched: 6. The CDR3 loop spans 17 amino acids. The CDR3 nucleotides read TGTGCCAGCAGCCAAAGCTGGACTAGCGGAGGCACAGATACGCAGTATTTT. Translating gives CASSQSWTSGGTDTQYF.

Comment on this clone: Other DNA variants within this sample encode the same CDR3. This chain joins TRBV6-4 and TRBJ2-3; TRBD2 aligns across 11 bases. V was clipped by 0 bases and J by 2 bases; unmatched bases: 1. The CDR3 consists of 16 residues. Per germline, CDR1 MRHNA and CDR2 SNTAGT. CDR3 region: CASSDSSGGATDTQYF. CDR3 coding DNA: TGTGCCAGCAGTGACTCTAGCGGGGGGGCCACAGATACGCAGTATTTT.

This clone is judged large (0.1 to 1%). The gene calls are TRBV10-3 and TRBJ1-2; D gene uncertain. This CDR3 is 16 amino acids long. Trimming left V 0 bases short and J 2 bases short, with 13 bases between. Germline values: CDR1 ENHRY, CDR2 SYGVKD. CDR3 loop: CAISESMVSSNYGYTF. The CDR3 coding sequence is TGTGCCATCAGTGAGTCGATGGTCAGTAGCAACTATGGCTACACCTTC.

This clone occurred a few times. This chain connects TRBV10-3 to TRBJ1-1, with D possibly TRBD1 on 6 matching bases. CDR1 is ENHRY, CDR2 SYGVKD, per germline. V lost 4 bases and J lost 4, with 13 bases in between. The CDR3 has 14 amino acids. The CDR3 DNA sequence: TGTGCCATCAGTGGTCTTGGGGGCGGCACTGAAGCTTTCTTT. It translates to CAISGLGGGTEAFF.

The chain links TRBV5-1 to TRBJ1-5; D might be TRBD1 (5 bases). In germline, CDR1 is SGHRS, CDR2 YFSETQ. V was trimmed by 0 bases and J by 4 bases, leaving 11 bases between them. This CDR3 contains 15 residues. CDR3 in amino acids: CASSLDGALNQPQHF. The CDR3 DNA reads TGCGCCAGCAGCTTGGATGGGGCCTTAAATCAGCCCCAGCATTTT.

The chain carries TRBV2 and TRBJ1-4, with 8 positions matching TRBD1. V shed 5 bases and J 0 bases; nucleotides not matched to a gene: 2. Germline V lookup: CDR1 SNHLY, CDR2 FYNNEI. CDR3 size: 15 residues. CDR3 protein: CASSQTGATNEKLFF. In DNA, the CDR3 is TGTGCCAGCAGTCAGACAGGGGCAACTAATGAAAAACTGTTTTTT.

The chain uses TRBV2 and TRBJ2-4; the D call may be TRBD1 or TRBD2 (7 bases each). CDR3 size: 16 residues. The germline V and J ends were trimmed by 3 bases and 6 bases, with 18 bases remaining between them. The germline V gene has CDR1 SNHLY and CDR2 FYNNEI. CDR3 bases: TGTGCCAGCAGTGATGGGCAGGGGGAGGGTAGAAACATTCAGTACTTC. This translates into CASSDGQGEGRNIQYF.

The genes are TRBV28 and TRBJ1-1; D gene ambiguous. This CDR3 is 14 amino acids long. Deletions cut 7 bases from V and 4 bases from J, with 16 bases between. Germline lookup yields CDR1 MDHEN and CDR2 SYDVKM. CDR3 sequence reads: CASKPPRVGTEAFF. The CDR3 region has the DNA TGTGCCAGCAAGCCACCGCGCGTCGGCACTGAAGCTTTCTTT.

The chain has TRBV7-9 and TRBJ2-3; TRBD2 aligns across 7 bases. The CDR3 is 16 amino acids. V gave up 4 bases and J gave up 5 bases; unmatched junction bases: 12. Germline lookup yields CDR1 SEHNR and CDR2 FQNEAQ (reference sequence). The CDR3 spells CASSSREAGLVDTQYF. Here the CDR3 DNA reads TGTGCCAGCAGCTCCCGCGAAGCGGGGTTAGTAGATACGCAGTATTTT.

The CDR3 coding sequence is TGTGCCACCAGTGAACAGGGAGGCACCTACGAGCAGTACTTC. Its protein product is CATSEQGGTYEQYF. V is TRBV24-1 and J is TRBJ2-7, with D perhaps being TRBD1 or TRBD2 (6 bases each). Deletions cut 4 bases from V and 2 bases from J, with 11 bases between. This CDR3 contains 14 residues. Germline values: CDR1 KGHDR, CDR2 SFDVKD.

The rearrangement links TRBV28 to TRBJ1-6, with 7 nucleotides matching TRBD1. This CDR3 has 15 amino acids. The V gene end was trimmed by 7 bases and the J gene end by 7 bases; junction bases not matched to a gene: 10. Looked up from germline, CDR1 is MDHEN and CDR2 is SYDVKM. CDR3 in DNA: TGTGCCAGCACCCCCGTGAGGGGGCACAATTCACCCCTCCACTTT. It specifies CASTPVRGHNSPLHF. Full variable domain (outside the CDR3, taken from reference TRBV28 and TRBJ1-6): DVKVTQSSRYLVKRTGEKVFLECVQDMDHENMFWYRQDPGLGLRLIYFSYDVKMKEKGDIPEGYSVSREKKERFSLILESASTNQTSMYLCASTPVRGHNSPLHFGNGTRLTVT.

The gene calls are TRBV29-1 and TRBJ2-2; D is undetermined. This CDR3 has 12 amino acids. The germline V gene encodes CDR1 SQVTM and CDR2 ANQGSEA. Trimming stripped 6 bases from V and 2 bases from J, with 7 bases between. In DNA form, the CDR3 reads TGCAGCGTGGTCTCTAACACCGGGGAGCTGTTTTTT. Its protein product is CSVVSNTGELFF.

The CDR3: CASSLPIGTGSYQGNYGYTF. For the CDR3, the DNA is TGTGCCAGCAGCTTACCTATTGGGACAGGGTCGTATCAGGGGAACTATGGCTACACCTTC. This chain uses TRBV7-8 with TRBJ1-2, with 9 bases aligning to TRBD1. Trimming at V came to 2 bases and at J to 2 bases, leaving 18 bases not matched to a gene. Germline loops: CDR1 SGHVS, CDR2 FQNEAQ. The CDR3 is made up of 20 amino acids.

J is TRBJ1-1 and V is TRBV30; perhaps TRBD1 as D (6 bases). Germline CDR1 reads GTSNPN; CDR2 reads SVGIG (reference sequence). This CDR3 spans 16 amino acids. Trimming pared 4 bases from V and 0 bases from J, leaving 18 bases between. CDR3 in amino acids: CAWTKRGRGLNTEAFF. The CDR3 DNA sequence: TGTGCCTGGACCAAAAGAGGCAGGGGATTGAACACTGAAGCTTTCTTT. Filled out from reference TRBV30 and TRBJ1-1, the complete variable domain reads SQTIHQWPATLVQPVGSPLSLECTVEGTSNPNLYWYRQAAGRGLQLLFYSVGIGQISSEVPQNLSASRPQDRQFILSSKKLLLSDSGFYLCAWTKRGRGLNTEAFFGQGTRLTVV.

The chain carries TRBV6-5 and TRBJ1-3; D is undetermined. Germline assignment: CDR1 MNHEY and CDR2 SVGAGI. V was shortened by 8 bases and J by 8 bases, with 16 bases between the two germline ends. The CDR3 totals 13 residues. CDR3 DNA: TGTGCCAGCGGGAGGGAACCTCGGGACACCATATATTTT. It codes for CASGREPRDTIYF.

This chain connects TRBV24-1 to TRBJ2-2; no clear D gene. The CDR3 spans 13 residues. With 0 bases removed from V and 6 bases from J, the gap between germline ends came to 4 bases. The germline gives CDR1 KGHDR, CDR2 SFDVKD. This chain's CDR3 is CATSDLRAGELFF. The CDR3 coding sequence is TGTGCCACCAGTGATTTGAGGGCCGGGGAGCTGTTTTTT.

This chain links TRBV6-5 with TRBJ1-6; 9 bases agree with TRBD1. This CDR3 is 15 amino acids long. Germline lookup yields CDR1 MNHEY and CDR2 SVGAGI. V gave up 8 bases and J gave up 8 bases; unmatched junction bases: 10. In DNA form, the CDR3 reads TGTGCCAGCTCCCGACCGGGACAGGGTGATTCACCCCTCCACTTT. As protein: CASSRPGQGDSPLHF.

The chain carries TRBV19 and TRBJ1-4; a weak D match, TRBD1 (6 bases). CDR1 and CDR2 from the germline V gene are LNHDA and SQIVND (reference sequence). V lost 6 bases to trimming and J lost 7 bases, with 18 bases between them. The CDR3 sequence is 15 residues long. The CDR3 loop is CASRQGTTTREKLFF. The CDR3 DNA reads as TGTGCCAGTAGACAGGGAACTACTACCCGTGAAAAACTGTTTTTT.